The rows below give T cell receptor beta chains drawn from one sample of a study of cytomegalovirus exposure and HLA in healthy donors. Clones were read by immunoSEQ multiplex PCR, and TCRdb kept only the in-frame ones, dropping some. The sample consists of about 200,000 clones, around 78% of them appearing once. The sample taken for sequencing was PBMCs. The receptors originated from a young woman in good health and CMV-seronegative. Both conserved end residues are part of each CDR3. D genes are given only for firm matches. Not every row has a clone size; where given, it reads once, few, many or a size class.

clone_size j_call v_call d_call cdr3_aa
. TRBJ2-1 TRBV27 TRBD2 CASSFTGRGNEQFF
few TRBJ2-1 TRBV18 TRBD1 CASSPRTGNNEQFF
. TRBJ1-1 TRBV4-1 . CASSQDHPIQPAGTEAFF
. TRBJ2-7 TRBV6-5 . CASSSPQGPYEQYF
. TRBJ2-1 TRBV18 . CASSPPGSAQVLIF
once TRBJ1-1 TRBV5-1 . CASSLGMDTEAFF
. TRBJ1-2 TRBV28 . CASSSQYYGYTF
. TRBJ2-7 TRBV21-1 . CASIKNGNSYEQYF
. TRBJ1-1 TRBV28 . CASSFGGLRNTEAFF
. TRBJ2-7 TRBV28 . CASSLIGMSYEQYF
. TRBJ1-2 TRBV9 . CASSPRGGAGANYGYTF
. TRBJ1-3 TRBV7-6 . CASSSPSGGNTIYF
. TRBJ1-5 TRBV7-9 TRBD1 CASSADRVDQPQHF
. TRBJ2-1 TRBV7-7 TRBD2 CASSPRGGNEQFF
. TRBJ1-2 TRBV9 TRBD1 CASSVATGASYTF
. TRBJ1-5 TRBV27 TRBD1 CASSLTGAYSNQPQHF
. TRBJ2-3 TRBV9 . CASSVAGVSTDTQYF
. TRBJ1-1 TRBV6-6 TRBD1 CASSYQAGGTEAFF
. TRBJ1-3 TRBV7-6 . CASSLGHTNSGNTIYF
. TRBJ1-1 TRBV10-1 . CASSDPGVNEAFF
few TRBJ2-7 TRBV4-1 TRBD1 CASSTRTGHHEQYF
. TRBJ2-4 TRBV2 . CASSAQRELAKNIQYF
. TRBJ2-5 TRBV4-1 . CASSQDWAGGETQYF
. TRBJ2-1 TRBV6-5 TRBD1 CASSQDRVSYNEQFF
once TRBJ2-7 TRBV27 TRBD1 CASMGQGNYEQYF
. TRBJ2-7 TRBV2 . CASSVGRQIYEQYF
. TRBJ2-7 TRBV2 . CASSAEVRGEQYF
. TRBJ1-2 TRBV13 . CASTGTDGGYTF
. TRBJ2-1 TRBV11-2 . CASSSGLYNNEQFF
. TRBJ1-5 TRBV6-6 . CASKGRNQPQHF
. TRBJ1-2 TRBV29-1 TRBD1 CSVEDWVRATGGYYGYTF
. TRBJ1-4 TRBV27 TRBD1 CASSTRQGQNEKLFF
once TRBJ2-1 TRBV29-1 TRBD1 CSYRGQRDEQFF
. TRBJ2-7 TRBV27 . CASSLGGLSYEQYF
. TRBJ2-3 TRBV27 TRBD2 CASNTGTSVYDTQYF
. TRBJ1-5 TRBV28 . CASSLFSSNQPQHF
. TRBJ2-7 TRBV27 . CASSLRGVTYEQYF
. TRBJ1-2 TRBV30 . CAWSVGGDGYTF
. TRBJ1-5 TRBV30 . CAWGSNQPQHF
. TRBJ2-1 TRBV30 . CAWSFDGYNEQFF
once TRBJ2-2 TRBV29-1 TRBD1 CSYDRGNTGELFF